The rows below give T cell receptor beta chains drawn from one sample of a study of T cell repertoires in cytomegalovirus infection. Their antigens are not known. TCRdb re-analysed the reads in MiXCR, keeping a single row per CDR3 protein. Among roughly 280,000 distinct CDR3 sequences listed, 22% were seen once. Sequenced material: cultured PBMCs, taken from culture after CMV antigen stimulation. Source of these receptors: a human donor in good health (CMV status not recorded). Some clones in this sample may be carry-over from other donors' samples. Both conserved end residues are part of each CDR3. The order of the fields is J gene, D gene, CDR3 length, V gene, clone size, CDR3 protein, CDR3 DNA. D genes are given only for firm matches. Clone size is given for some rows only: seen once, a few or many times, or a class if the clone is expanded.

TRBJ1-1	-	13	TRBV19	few	CASSIFWNTEAFF	TGTGCCAGTAGTATTTTCTGGAACACTGAAGCTTTCTTT
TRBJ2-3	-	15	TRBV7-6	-	CASSPSQGRTDTQYF	TGTGCCAGCAGCCCGTCACAGGGACGCACAGATACGCAGTATTTT
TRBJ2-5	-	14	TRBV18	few	CASSPGTTGETQYF	TGTGCCAGCTCACCAGGGACCACTGGAGAGACCCAGTACTTC
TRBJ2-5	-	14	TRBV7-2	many	CASSLGRQQETQYF	TGTGCCAGCAGCTTAGGACGGCAACAGGAGACCCAGTACTTC
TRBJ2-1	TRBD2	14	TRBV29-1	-	CSVALLAGDNEQFF	TGCAGCGTTGCCTTACTAGCGGGAGATAATGAGCAGTTCTTC
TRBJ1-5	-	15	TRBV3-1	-	CASSQGGRGGQPQHF	TGTGCCAGCAGCCAAGGGGGCAGAGGGGGACAGCCCCAGCATTTT
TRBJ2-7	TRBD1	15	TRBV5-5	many	CASKYRDSLFYEQYF	TGTGCCAGCAAATACCGGGACAGTCTTTTCTACGAGCAGTACTTC
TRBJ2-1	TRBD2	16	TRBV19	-	CASSPGSGALYNEQFF	TGTGCCAGTAGTCCCGGCAGCGGGGCGCTTTACAATGAGCAGTTCTTC
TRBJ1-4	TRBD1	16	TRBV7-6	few	CASSKGTGQTNEKLFF	TGTGCCAGCAGCAAGGGGACAGGGCAGACTAATGAAAAACTGTTTTTT
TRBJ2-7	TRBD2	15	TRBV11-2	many	CASSSWASGSHEQYF	TGTGCCAGCAGCTCGTGGGCTAGCGGGAGCCACGAGCAGTACTTC
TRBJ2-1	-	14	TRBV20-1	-	CSASERPDYNEQFF	TGCAGTGCTAGTGAGAGGCCCGATTACAATGAGCAGTTCTTC
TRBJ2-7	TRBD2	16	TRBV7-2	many	CASSFGAGGLSYEQYF	TGTGCCAGCAGCTTCGGGGCGGGAGGTCTCTCCTACGAGCAGTACTTC
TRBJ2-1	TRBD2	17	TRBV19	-	CASSIDGAGRAYNEQFF	TGTGCCAGTAGTATAGACGGAGCGGGGAGGGCCTACAATGAGCAGTTCTTC
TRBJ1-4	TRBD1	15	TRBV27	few	CASSLKSGGRDRLFF	TGTGCCAGCAGTTTAAAGAGCGGCGGTAGGGACAGACTGTTTTTT
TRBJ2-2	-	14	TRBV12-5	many	CASGLNRNTGELFF	TGTGCTAGTGGTTTGAATAGGAACACCGGGGAGCTGTTTTTT
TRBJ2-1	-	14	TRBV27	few	CASSISAYNNEQFF	TGTGCCAGCTCTATAAGCGCTTACAACAATGAGCAGTTCTTC
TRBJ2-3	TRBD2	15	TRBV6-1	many	CASSELAGGLDTQYF	TGTGCCAGCAGTGAACTAGCGGGAGGGCTGGATACGCAGTATTTT
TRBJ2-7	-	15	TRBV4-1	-	CASSFGTAATYEQYF	TGCGCCAGCAGCTTTGGGACCGCCGCGACCTACGAGCAGTACTTC
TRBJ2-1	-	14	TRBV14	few	CASSQEYSDFGKFF	TGTGCCAGCAGCCAAGAATACAGCGACTTTGGAAAGTTCTTC
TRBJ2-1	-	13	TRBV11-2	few	CASGPPTPSEQFF	TGTGCCAGCGGTCCCCCCACTCCATCAGAGCAGTTCTTC
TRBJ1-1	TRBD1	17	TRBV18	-	CASSPYRDRVMNTEAFF	TGTGCCAGCTCACCCTACCGGGACAGGGTCATGAACACTGAAGCTTTCTTT
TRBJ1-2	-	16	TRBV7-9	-	CASSLSIDWANYGYTF	TGTGCCAGCAGCTTATCCATCGACTGGGCTAACTATGGCTACACCTTC
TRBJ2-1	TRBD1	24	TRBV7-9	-	CASSDPLGTGGKQAGTRGNNEQFF	TGTGCCAGCAGCGACCCCCTGGGGACAGGGGGTAAGCAGGCCGGGACTCGAGGCAACAATGAGCAGTTCTTC
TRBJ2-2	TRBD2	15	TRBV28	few	CASKIAGTNTGELFF	TGTGCCAGCAAAATAGCGGGAACGAACACCGGGGAGCTGTTTTTT
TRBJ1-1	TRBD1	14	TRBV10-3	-	CAISPGTGGTEAFF	TGTGCCATCAGCCCCGGGACAGGGGGCACTGAAGCTTTCTTT
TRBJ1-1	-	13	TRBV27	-	CASSLLSGEEAFF	TGTGCCAGCAGTTTGCTCTCGGGGGAGGAAGCTTTCTTT
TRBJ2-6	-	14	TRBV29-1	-	CSVEGGARANVLTF	TGCAGCGTTGAAGGCGGTGCCAGGGCCAACGTCCTGACTTTC
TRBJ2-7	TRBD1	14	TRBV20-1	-	CSAPGQGLGYEQYF	TGCAGTGCCCCGGGACAGGGGTTAGGATACGAGCAGTACTTC
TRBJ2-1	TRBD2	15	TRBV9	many	CASSETSGRGNEQFF	TGTGCCAGCAGCGAGACTAGCGGGAGGGGGAATGAGCAGTTCTTC
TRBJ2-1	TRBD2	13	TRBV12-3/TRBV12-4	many	CASRVAGYNEQFF	TGTGCCAGCAGGGTAGCGGGGTACAATGAGCAGTTCTTC
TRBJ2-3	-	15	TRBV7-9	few	CASSPRGESTDTQYF	TGTGCCAGCAGCCCCCGCGGGGAGAGCACAGATACGCAGTATTTT
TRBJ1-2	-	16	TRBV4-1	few	CASSQDGGRRLYGYTF	TGCGCCAGCAGCCAAGATGGGGGACGGCGGTTGTATGGCTACACCTTC
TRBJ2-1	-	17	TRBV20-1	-	CSARDLREAGHANEQFF	TGCAGTGCTAGAGATCTCCGGGAAGCGGGACATGCGAATGAGCAGTTCTTC
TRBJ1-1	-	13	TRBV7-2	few	CASSTQRNTEAFF	TGTGCCAGCAGCACGCAGAGGAACACTGAGGCTTTCTTT
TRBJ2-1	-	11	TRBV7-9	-	CASSSRTEQFF	TGTGCCAGCAGCTCCCGAACTGAGCAGTTCTTC